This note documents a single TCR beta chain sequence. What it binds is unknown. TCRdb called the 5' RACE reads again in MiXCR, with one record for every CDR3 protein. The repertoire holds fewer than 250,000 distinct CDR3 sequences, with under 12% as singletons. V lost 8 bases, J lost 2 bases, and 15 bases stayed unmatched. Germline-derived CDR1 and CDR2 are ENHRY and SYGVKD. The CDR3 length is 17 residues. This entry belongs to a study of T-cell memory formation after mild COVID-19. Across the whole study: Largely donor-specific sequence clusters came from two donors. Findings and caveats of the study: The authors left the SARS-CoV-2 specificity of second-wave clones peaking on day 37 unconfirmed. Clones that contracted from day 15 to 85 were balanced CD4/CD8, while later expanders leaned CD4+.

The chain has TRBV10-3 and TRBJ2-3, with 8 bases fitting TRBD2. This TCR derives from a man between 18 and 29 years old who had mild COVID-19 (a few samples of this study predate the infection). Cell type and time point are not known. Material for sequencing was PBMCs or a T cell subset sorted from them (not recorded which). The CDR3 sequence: CAILGGRGAPPTDTQYF. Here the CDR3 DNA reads TGTGCCATCCTTGGGGGGCGGGGGGCGCCCCCCACAGATACGCAGTATTTT.